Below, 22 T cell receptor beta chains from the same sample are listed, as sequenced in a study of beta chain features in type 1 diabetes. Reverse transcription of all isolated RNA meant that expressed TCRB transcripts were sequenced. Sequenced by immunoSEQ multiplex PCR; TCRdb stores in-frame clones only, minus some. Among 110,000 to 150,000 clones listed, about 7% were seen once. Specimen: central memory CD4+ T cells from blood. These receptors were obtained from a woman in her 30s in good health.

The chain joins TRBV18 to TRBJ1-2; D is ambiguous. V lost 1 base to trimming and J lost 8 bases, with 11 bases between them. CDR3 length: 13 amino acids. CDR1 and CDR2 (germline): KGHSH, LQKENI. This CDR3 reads CASSPRGKYGYTF. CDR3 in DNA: TGTGCCAGCTCACCACGTGGCAAGTACGGCTACACCTTC.

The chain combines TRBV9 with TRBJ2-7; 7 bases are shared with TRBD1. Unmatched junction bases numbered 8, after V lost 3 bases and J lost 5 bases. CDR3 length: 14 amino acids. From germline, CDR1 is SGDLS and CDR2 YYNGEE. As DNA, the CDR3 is TGTGCCAGCAGCGCTCGGACAGGAGCCGACGAGCAGTACTTC. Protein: CASSARTGADEQYF.

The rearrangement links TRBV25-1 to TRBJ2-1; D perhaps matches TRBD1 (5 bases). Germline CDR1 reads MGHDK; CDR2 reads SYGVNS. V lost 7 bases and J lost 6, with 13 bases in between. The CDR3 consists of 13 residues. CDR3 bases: TGTGCCAGCACAGCAGGGTGGGGCAATGAGCAGTTCTTC. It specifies CASTAGWGNEQFF.

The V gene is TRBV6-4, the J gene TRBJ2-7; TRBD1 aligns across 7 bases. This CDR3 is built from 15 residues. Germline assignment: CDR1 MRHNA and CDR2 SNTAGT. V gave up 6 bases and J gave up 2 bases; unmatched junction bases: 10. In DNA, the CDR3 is TGTGCCAGCAGCCTTTTGGGGACAGATCCCTACGAGCAGTACTTC. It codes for CASSLLGTDPYEQYF.

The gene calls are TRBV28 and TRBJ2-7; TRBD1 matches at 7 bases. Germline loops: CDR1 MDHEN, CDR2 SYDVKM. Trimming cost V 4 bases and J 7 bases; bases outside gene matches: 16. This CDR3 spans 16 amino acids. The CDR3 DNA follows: TGTGCCAGCAGTTCATACCCATGGCGGACAGGTGGAGAGCAGTACTTC. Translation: CASSSYPWRTGGEQYF.

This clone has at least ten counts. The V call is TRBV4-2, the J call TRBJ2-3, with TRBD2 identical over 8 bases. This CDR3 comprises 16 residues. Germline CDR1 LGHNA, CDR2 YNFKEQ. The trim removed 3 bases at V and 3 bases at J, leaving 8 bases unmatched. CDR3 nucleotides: TGTGCCAGCAGCCAGGGTGGACTAGCCCCAACAGATACGCAGTATTTT. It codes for CASSQGGLAPTDTQYF.

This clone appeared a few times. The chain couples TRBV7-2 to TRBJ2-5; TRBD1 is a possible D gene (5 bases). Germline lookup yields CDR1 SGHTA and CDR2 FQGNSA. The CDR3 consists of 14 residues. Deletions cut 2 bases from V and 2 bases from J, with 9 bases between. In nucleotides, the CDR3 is TGTGCCAGCAGCTTAAAGTGGACACAAGAGACCCAGTACTTC. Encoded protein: CASSLKWTQETQYF.

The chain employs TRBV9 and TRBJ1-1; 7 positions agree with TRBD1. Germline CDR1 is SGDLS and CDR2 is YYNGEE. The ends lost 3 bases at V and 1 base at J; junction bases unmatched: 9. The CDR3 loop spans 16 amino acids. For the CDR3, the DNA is TGTGCCAGCAGCGACTCAGGGGGTATAGGGAACACTGAAGCTTTCTTT. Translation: CASSDSGGIGNTEAFF.

This chain's CDR3 is CATSRVGGSYSGANVLTF. In DNA, the CDR3 is TGTGCCACCAGCAGGGTGGGCGGGAGCTACTCTGGGGCCAACGTCCTGACTTTC. V is TRBV15 and J is TRBJ2-6, with TRBD2 matching 7 bases. The CDR3 covers 18 residues. The V gene end was trimmed by 3 bases and the J gene end by 0 bases; junction bases not matched to a gene: 8. Germline CDR1 is LNHNV and CDR2 is YYDKDF (reference sequence).

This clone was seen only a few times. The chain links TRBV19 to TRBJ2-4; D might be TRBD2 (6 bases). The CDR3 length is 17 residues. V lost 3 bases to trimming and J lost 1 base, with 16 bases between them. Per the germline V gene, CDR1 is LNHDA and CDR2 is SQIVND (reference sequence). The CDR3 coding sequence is TGTGCCAGTAGTATGGGCCGGGCGGGGACCGCCAAAAACATTCAGTACTTC. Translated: CASSMGRAGTAKNIQYF. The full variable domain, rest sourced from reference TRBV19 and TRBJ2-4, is DGGITQSPKYLFRKEGQNVTLSCEQNLNHDAMYWYRQDPGQGLRLIYYSQIVNDFQKGDIAEGYSVSREKKESFPLTVTSAQKNPTAFYLCASSMGRAGTAKNIQYFGAGTRLSVL.

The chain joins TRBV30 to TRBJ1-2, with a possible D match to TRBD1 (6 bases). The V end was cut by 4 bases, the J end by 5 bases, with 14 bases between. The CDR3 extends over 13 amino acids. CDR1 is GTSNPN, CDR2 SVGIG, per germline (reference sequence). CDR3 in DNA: TGTGCCTGGACTCAACAGGGTTTTTATGGCTACACCTTC. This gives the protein CAWTQQGFYGYTF.

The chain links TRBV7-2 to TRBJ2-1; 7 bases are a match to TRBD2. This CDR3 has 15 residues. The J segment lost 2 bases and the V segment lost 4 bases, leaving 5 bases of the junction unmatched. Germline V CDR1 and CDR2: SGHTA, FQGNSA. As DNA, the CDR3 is TGTGCCAGCAGCTCAGCCGGGACTACCTACAATGAGCAGTTCTTC. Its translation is CASSSAGTTYNEQFF.

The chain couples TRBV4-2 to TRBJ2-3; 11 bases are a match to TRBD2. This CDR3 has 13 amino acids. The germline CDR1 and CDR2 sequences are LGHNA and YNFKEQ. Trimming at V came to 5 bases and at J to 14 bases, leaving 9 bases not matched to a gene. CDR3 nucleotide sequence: TGTGCCAGCAGCTTAGTTACTAGCGGGAGCATGTATTTT. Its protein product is CASSLVTSGSMYF.

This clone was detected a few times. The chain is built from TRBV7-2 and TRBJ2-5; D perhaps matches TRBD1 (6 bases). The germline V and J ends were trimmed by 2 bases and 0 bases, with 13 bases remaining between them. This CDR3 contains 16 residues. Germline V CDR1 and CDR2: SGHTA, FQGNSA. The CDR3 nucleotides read TGTGCCAGCAGCTTAATGGCAGGGGCCTACCAAGAGACCCAGTACTTC. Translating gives CASSLMAGAYQETQYF. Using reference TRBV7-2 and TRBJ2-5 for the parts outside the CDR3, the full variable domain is GAGVSQSPSNKVTEKGKDVELRCDPISGHTALYWYRQSLGQGLEFLIYFQGNSAPDKSGLPSDRFSAERTGGSVSTLTIQRTQQEDSAVYLCASSLMAGAYQETQYFGPGTRLLVL.

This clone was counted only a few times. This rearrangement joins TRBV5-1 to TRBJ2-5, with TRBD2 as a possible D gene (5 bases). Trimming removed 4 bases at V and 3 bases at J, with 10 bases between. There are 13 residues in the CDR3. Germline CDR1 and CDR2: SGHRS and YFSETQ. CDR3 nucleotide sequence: TGCGCCAGCAGCGGTCGGGGTGAAGAGACCCAGTACTTC. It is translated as CASSGRGEETQYF.

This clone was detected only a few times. In DNA, the CDR3 is TGTGCCAGCAGCAATCTCTTCCTCACAGATACGCAGTATTTT. Amino acid sequence: CASSNLFLTDTQYF. V is TRBV21-1 and J is TRBJ2-3; the listed D gene, TRBD2, was not tested against the DNA. TRBV21-1 is a known pseudogene. The CDR3 contains 14 residues.

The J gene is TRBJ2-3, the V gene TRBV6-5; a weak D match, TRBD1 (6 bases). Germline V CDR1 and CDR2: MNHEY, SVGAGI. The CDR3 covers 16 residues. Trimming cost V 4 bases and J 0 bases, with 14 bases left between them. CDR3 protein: CASSSPGGPSTDTQYF. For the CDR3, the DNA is TGTGCCAGCAGTTCACCTGGGGGCCCTAGCACAGATACGCAGTATTTT.

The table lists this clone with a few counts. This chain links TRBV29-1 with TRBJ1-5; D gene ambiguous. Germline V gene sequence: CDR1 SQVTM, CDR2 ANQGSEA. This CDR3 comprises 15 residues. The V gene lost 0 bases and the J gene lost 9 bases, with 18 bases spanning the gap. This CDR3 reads CSVEEAGGPGGPQHF. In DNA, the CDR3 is TGCAGCGTTGAAGAGGCAGGAGGGCCCGGAGGGCCCCAGCATTTT.

CDR3 loop: CASSLDPDRMNTEAFF. The CDR3 DNA sequence: TGCGCCAGCAGCTTGGATCCGGACAGGATGAACACTGAAGCTTTCTTT. This chain joins TRBV5-1 and TRBJ1-1; 7 bases are shared with TRBD1. This CDR3 comprises 16 residues. Looked up from germline, CDR1 is SGHRS and CDR2 is YFSETQ. The J segment lost 0 bases and the V segment lost 0 bases, leaving 5 bases of the junction unmatched. Full variable domain (outside the CDR3, taken from reference TRBV5-1 and TRBJ1-1): KAGVTQTPRYLIKTRGQQVTLSCSPISGHRSVSWYQQTPGQGLQFLFEYFSETQRNKGNFPGRFSGRQFSNSRSEMNVSTLELGDSALYLCASSLDPDRMNTEAFFGQGTRLTVV.

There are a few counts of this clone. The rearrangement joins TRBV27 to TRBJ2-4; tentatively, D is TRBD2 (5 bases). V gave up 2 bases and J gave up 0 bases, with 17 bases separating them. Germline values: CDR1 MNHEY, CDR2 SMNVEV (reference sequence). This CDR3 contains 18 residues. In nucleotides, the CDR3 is TGTGCCAGCAGTTTACGCCCCTCCGGCGGGCTAGCCAAAAACATTCAGTACTTC. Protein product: CASSLRPSGGLAKNIQYF.

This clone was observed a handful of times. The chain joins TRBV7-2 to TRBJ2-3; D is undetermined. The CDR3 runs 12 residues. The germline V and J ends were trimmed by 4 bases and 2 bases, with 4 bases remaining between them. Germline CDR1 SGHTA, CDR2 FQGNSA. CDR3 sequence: CASSYYTDTQYF. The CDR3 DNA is TGTGCCAGCAGCTATTACACAGATACGCAGTATTTT.

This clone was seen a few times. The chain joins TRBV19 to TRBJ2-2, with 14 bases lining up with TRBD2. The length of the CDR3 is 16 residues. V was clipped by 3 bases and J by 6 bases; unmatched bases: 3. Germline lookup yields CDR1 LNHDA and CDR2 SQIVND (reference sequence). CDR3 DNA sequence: TGTGCCAGTAGTATCGGACTAGCGGGAGGCGCCGGGGAGCTGTTTTTT. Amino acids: CASSIGLAGGAGELFF.